This is a list of T cell receptor beta chains from one sample in a study of blood T cell repertoires in COVID-19. Sequencing was performed with immunoSEQ multiplex PCR; in TCRdb, only in-frame clones are kept and a portion is missing. In the table there are more than 300,000 clones, approximately 89% of which are singletons. The sample was PBMCs or T cells enriched from blood (not recorded which). Every receptor here comes from a young woman who had recovered from COVID-19. Each CDR3 is given with its conserved first and last residue. A D gene is named only where the DNA matches it firmly. Size is stated for part of the rows, as once, few or many counts, or as a class when the clone is expanded.

D | J | size | V | DNA | CDR3
TRBD1 | TRBJ2-1 | once | TRBV10-3 | TGTGCCTCGAGGACAGGGAATGAGCAGTTCTTC | CASRTGNEQFF
NA | TRBJ2-3 | NA | TRBV4-2 | TGTGCCAGCAGCCAAGATCAGTCCGCGGGTACGCAGTATTTT | CASSQDQSAGTQYF
NA | TRBJ1-2 | NA | TRBV19 | TGTGCCAGTAGTATAAGGACGGGCCGGGGAAGCTATGGCTACACCTTC | CASSIRTGRGSYGYTF
NA | TRBJ1-1 | NA | TRBV4-1 | TGCGCCAGCAGCCTTAAAAAGGGGGTAGATGAAGCTTTCTTT | CASSLKKGVDEAFF
NA | TRBJ1-5 | NA | TRBV6-5 | TGTGCCAGCAGTTATAGGGAGTATAGCAATCAGCCCCAGCATTTT | CASSYREYSNQPQHF
NA | TRBJ1-2 | NA | TRBV3-1/TRBV3-2 | TGTGCCAGCAGCCTGGGGGGTGCCCCTAACTATGGCTACACCTTC | CASSLGGAPNYGYTF
TRBD2 | TRBJ2-1 | once | TRBV9 | TGTGCCAGCAGTCCTACTAGCGGAAGTCACAATGAGCAGTTCTTC | CASSPTSGSHNEQFF
TRBD1 | TRBJ2-5 | NA | TRBV4-3 | TGCGCCAGCAGCCGCCGTGGGGACAGCCAAGAGACCCAGTACTTC | CASSRRGDSQETQYF
NA | TRBJ1-2 | once | TRBV6-2/TRBV6-3 | TGTGCCAGCAGTTACCACTCGGAAGCGAACGGCTACACCTTC | CASSYHSEANGYTF
TRBD1 | TRBJ1-6 | NA | TRBV4-2 | TGTGCCAGCAGTCATCCCAACAGGCGGGACAGGGGCGACTCACCCCTCCACTTT | CASSHPNRRDRGDSPLHF
TRBD2 | TRBJ2-1 | NA | TRBV7-9 | TGTGCCAGCAGCCCCGACGGAGCGGGAGGGCCGTTCAATGAGCAGTTCTTC | CASSPDGAGGPFNEQFF
NA | TRBJ1-1 | few | TRBV6-2/TRBV6-3 | TGTGCCAGCAGTTACAGACAGCAAAACACTGAAGCTTTCTTT | CASSYRQQNTEAFF
NA | TRBJ2-3 | NA | TRBV19 | TGTGCCAGTAGCGGGAGTGCGGGTACTTCAGATACGCAGTATTTT | CASSGSAGTSDTQYF
NA | TRBJ1-2 | NA | TRBV7-9 | TGTGCCAGCAGCCCAGACTTTGGGGCTGGCTACACCTTC | CASSPDFGAGYTF
NA | TRBJ2-3 | NA | TRBV19 | TGTGCCAGTAGTAATGGGATCCGACGGACTCGCACAGATACGCAGTATTTT | CASSNGIRRTRTDTQYF
NA | TRBJ2-7 | NA | TRBV12-3/TRBV12-4 | TGTGCCAGCAGCAGCGACGGGTACGAGCAGTACTTC | CASSSDGYEQYF
TRBD2 | TRBJ2-7 | NA | TRBV7-9 | TGTGCCAGCAGCCCGGGACTAGCGGGAGTACCGGTGTGCGAGCAGTACTTC | CASSPGLAGVPVCEQYF
TRBD2 | TRBJ2-1 | NA | TRBV11-2 | TGTGCCAGCAGCCCCTTGCGGGGGGAATACAATGAGCAGTTCTTC | CASSPLRGEYNEQFF
NA | TRBJ1-5 | NA | TRBV27 | TGTGCCAGCAGTTTATACCATCCTACAGGGCCTTATAGCAATCAGCCCCAGCATTTT | CASSLYHPTGPYSNQPQHF
TRBD1 | TRBJ2-5 | NA | TRBV18 | TGTGCCAGCTCACCTTCCATAAGGACAGGCCGGGGGACCCAGTACTTC | CASSPSIRTGRGTQYF
TRBD1 | TRBJ1-5 | NA | TRBV10-2 | TGCGCCAGCGCCTCGATAGGACAGGGGGCGAGTCAGCCCCAGCATTTT | CASASIGQGASQPQHF
NA | TRBJ2-1 | NA | TRBV10-3 | TGTGCCATCACCGACCATCGGGCGGGTGCCTACAATGAGCAGTTCTTC | CAITDHRAGAYNEQFF
NA | TRBJ2-3 | NA | TRBV30 | TGTGCCTGGAAGGAGGGACCTAGCACAGATACGCAGTATTTT | CAWKEGPSTDTQYF
TRBD1 | TRBJ1-3 | NA | TRBV5-1 | TGCGCCAGCAGCTTTACTACAGGGGGCCGTTCTGGAAACACCATATATTTT | CASSFTTGGRSGNTIYF
NA | TRBJ2-7 | NA | TRBV20-1 | TGCAGTGCTAGTAGAGACTACGAGCAGTACTTC | CSASRDYEQYF
TRBD2 | TRBJ2-5 | NA | TRBV2 | TGTGCCAGCAGGGAGGTGCTAGCGGAGACCCAAGAGACCCAGTACTTC | CASREVLAETQETQYF
TRBD2 | TRBJ2-3 | NA | TRBV3-1/TRBV3-2 | TGTGCCAGCAGCCCGACTAGCGGGAGCACAGATACGCAGTATTTT | CASSPTSGSTDTQYF
TRBD2 | TRBJ2-7 | few | TRBV10-1 | TGCGCCAGCAGTGGGGGACTAGCGGGAGGGCCGTACGAGCAGTACTTC | CASSGGLAGGPYEQYF
NA | TRBJ2-3 | NA | TRBV7-9 | TGTGCCAGCAGCCGACGGTCGGGGGGCACAGATACGCAGTATTTT | CASSRRSGGTDTQYF
TRBD1 | TRBJ1-2 | NA | TRBV28 | TGTGCCAGCAGTCCGGCGGGACAGGGGGCGATTACTGGCTACACCTTC | CASSPAGQGAITGYTF
TRBD1 | TRBJ1-5 | NA | TRBV19 | TGTGCCAGTAGTACGTCAACCGGGACAGGGTTGCATCAGCCCCAGCATTTT | CASSTSTGTGLHQPQHF
NA | TRBJ2-3 | NA | TRBV7-9 | TGTGCCAGCAGCCCGGGAGTCCTCACAGATACGCAGTATTTT | CASSPGVLTDTQYF
TRBD2 | TRBJ2-5 | NA | TRBV7-9 | TGTGCCAGCAGCTCCCCGGGGGGGGCACAAGAGACCCAGTACTTC | CASSSPGGAQETQYF
TRBD1 | TRBJ1-4 | NA | TRBV2 | TGTGCCAGCAGTTCGGAGTGGGGACAGGGTCCTGAAAAACTGTTTTTT | CASSSEWGQGPEKLFF
NA | TRBJ2-3 | once | TRBV19 | TGTGCCAGTAGACGAGGGACTAGCACAGATACGCAGTATTTT | CASRRGTSTDTQYF
NA | TRBJ1-2 | NA | TRBV28 | TGTGCCAGCAGTTTTGGTCAGTATGGCTACACCTTC | CASSFGQYGYTF
TRBD2 | TRBJ2-7 | NA | TRBV28 | TGTGCCAGCCGAGCGGGAGGGCCACCCGAGCAGTACTTC | CASRAGGPPEQYF
NA | TRBJ2-2 | NA | TRBV28 | TGTGCCAGCAGTTTGGGCAGATACACCGGGGAGCTGTTTTTT | CASSLGRYTGELFF
TRBD2 | TRBJ2-6 | NA | TRBV6-4 | TGTGCCAGCAGTGACTCGACTAGCGGCTCTGGGGCCAACGTCCTGACTTTC | CASSDSTSGSGANVLTF
NA | TRBJ2-5 | NA | TRBV3-1/TRBV3-2 | TGTGCCAGCAGCCAAGATCGGGGGGCCAACCAAGAGACCCAGTACTTC | CASSQDRGANQETQYF
NA | TRBJ1-5 | NA | TRBV28 | TGTGCCAGCATGTTGTTACAGAGCAATCAGCCCCAGCATTTT | CASMLLQSNQPQHF
NA | TRBJ1-1 | NA | TRBV29-1 | TGCAGCGCCGAAAGCACTTTCGGGGCTGAAGCTTTCTTT | CSAESTFGAEAFF
TRBD1 | TRBJ1-1 | NA | TRBV10-3 | TGTGCCGCGCAGGGACAGTCGAACACTGAAGCTTTCTTT | CAAQGQSNTEAFF
NA | TRBJ2-7 | NA | TRBV5-1 | TGCGCCAGCAGCGATGGATCGGGGACCTACGAGCAGTACTTC | CASSDGSGTYEQYF
TRBD2 | TRBJ2-2 | NA | TRBV4-3 | TGCGCCAGCAGCCAAGATACGTGGGAGGGCCGCACCGGGGAGCTGTTTTTT | CASSQDTWEGRTGELFF
NA | TRBJ1-1 | NA | TRBV7-3 | TGTGCCAGCAGCTCTCAGGACAGACTTGAAGCTTTCTTT | CASSSQDRLEAFF
TRBD2 | TRBJ2-5 | NA | TRBV11-2 | TGTGCCAGCAGCTCCAGAGCGGGATCCTCTGGGTGGCAAGAGACCCAGTACTTC | CASSSRAGSSGWQETQYF
NA | TRBJ1-2 | NA | TRBV5-4 | TGTGCCAGCAGCTTGGAACGGGGGGTTTATGGCTACACCTTC | CASSLERGVYGYTF
NA | TRBJ1-2 | NA | TRBV27 | TGTGCCAGCAGTTTAGACAGCCTCTATGGCTACACCTTC | CASSLDSLYGYTF
NA | TRBJ2-7 | NA | TRBV19 | TGTGCCAGTAGTCTGGACTTAAGCTCCTACGAGCAGTACTTC | CASSLDLSSYEQYF
NA | TRBJ2-7 | NA | TRBV18 | TGTGCCAGCTCACCAATCTCAGGCCGCCTGGGCGAGCAGTACTTC | CASSPISGRLGEQYF
TRBD2 | TRBJ2-5 | NA | TRBV10-2 | TGCGCCAGCAGTGAAGGATCACTAGCGGGAATAGTGGAGACCCAGTACTTC | CASSEGSLAGIVETQYF
TRBD1 | TRBJ2-7 | NA | TRBV5-1 | TGCGCCAGCAGCTTGAGTTGGTGTCTGGACTCCCAACAGGGGCGGCTTTGCGAGCAGTACTTC | CASSLSWCLDSQQGRLCEQYF
NA | TRBJ1-2 | NA | TRBV10-3 | TGTGCCATCATTGACGACAGGTCTGCTACTAACTATGGCTACACCTTC | CAIIDDRSATNYGYTF
TRBD1 | TRBJ1-4 | NA | TRBV19 | TGTGCCAGTAGTCCCGGGACAGGGGTTGAAAAACTGTTTTTT | CASSPGTGVEKLFF
TRBD2 | TRBJ2-5 | NA | TRBV15 | TGTGCCACCAGCACCGTGGGTGGCGGGAGGACCCAAGAGACCCAGTACTTC | CATSTVGGGRTQETQYF